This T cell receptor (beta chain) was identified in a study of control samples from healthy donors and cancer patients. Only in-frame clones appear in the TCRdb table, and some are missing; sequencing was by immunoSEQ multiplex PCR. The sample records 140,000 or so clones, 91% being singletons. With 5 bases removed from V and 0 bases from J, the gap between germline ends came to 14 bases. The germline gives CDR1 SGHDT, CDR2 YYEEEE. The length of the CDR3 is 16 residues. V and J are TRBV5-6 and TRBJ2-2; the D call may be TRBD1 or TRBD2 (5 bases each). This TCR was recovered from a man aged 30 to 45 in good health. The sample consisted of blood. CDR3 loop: CASRPSGTPNTGELFF. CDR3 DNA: TGTGCCAGCAGACCTTCCGGGACGCCGAACACCGGGGAGCTGTTTTTT.